These T cell receptor beta chains were read from a single sample in a study of beta chain features in type 1 diabetes. TCRdb keeps only in-frame clones here, not all; method: immunoSEQ multiplex PCR. The profile shows approximately 260,000 clones, 20% to 25% of them singletons. The sample consisted of naive CD4+ T cells from blood. These receptors were collected from a woman aged 25 to 45 with type 1 diabetes. The CDR3 runs from the conserved cysteine through the conserved F or W. A D gene is named only where the DNA matches it firmly. Clone size is shown for a subset of rows, as once, few, many or a class of expanded clone.

j_gene,v_gene,d_gene,abundance,CDR3aa,CDR3nt
TRBJ1-2,TRBV27,-,few,CASSLLSGLMTSGYTF,TGTGCCAGCAGTTTACTATCGGGATTAATGACAAGCGGCTACACCTTC
TRBJ1-1,TRBV4-1,-,-,CASSHAYRATEAFF,TGCGCCAGCAGCCACGCGTACAGGGCCACTGAAGCTTTCTTT
TRBJ2-7,TRBV27,TRBD1,-,CASSFSGGYEQYF,TGTGCCAGCAGTTTTTCAGGGGGCTACGAGCAGTACTTC
TRBJ1-5,TRBV30,-,few,CAWSVQGRRQPQHF,TGTGCCTGGAGTGTACAGGGACGCCGGCAGCCCCAGCATTTT
TRBJ2-5,TRBV27,-,-,CASSLSNRRQSQETQYF,TGTGCCAGCAGTTTATCGAATAGGAGACAGTCTCAAGAGACCCAGTACTTC
TRBJ1-1,TRBV9,-,few,CASSDRDTPYTEAFF,TGTGCCAGCAGCGACCGGGACACTCCATACACTGAAGCTTTCTTT
TRBJ1-2,TRBV2,-,-,CASSYRVGYTF,TGTGCCAGCAGTTACAGGGTTGGCTACACCTTC
TRBJ2-5,TRBV29-1,TRBD1,-,CSLGQGGETQYF,TGCAGCCTCGGACAGGGTGGTGAGACCCAGTACTTC
TRBJ1-1,TRBV30,-,few,CAWNLGAEAFF,TGTGCCTGGAACCTGGGCGCTGAAGCTTTCTTT
TRBJ2-3,TRBV27,TRBD2,few,CASSLPGLAGADTQYF,TGTGCCAGCAGTCTACCGGGACTAGCGGGCGCGGATACGCAGTATTTT
TRBJ2-2,TRBV7-9,TRBD1,-,CASSETGPGELFF,TGTGCCAGCTCGGAGACAGGGCCCGGGGAGCTGTTTTTT
TRBJ2-2,TRBV5-4,-,few,CASSLRTRNTGELFF,TGTGCCAGCAGCCTAAGGACAAGAAACACCGGGGAGCTGTTTTTT
TRBJ2-2,TRBV6-4,TRBD1,few,CASSETGGNGELFF,TGTGCCAGCAGTGAGACAGGGGGCAACGGGGAGCTGTTTTTT
TRBJ1-5,TRBV14,-,-,CASSPPGGQPQHF,TGTGCCAGCAGCCCCCCGGGAGGGCAGCCCCAGCATTTT
TRBJ1-1,TRBV30,-,-,CAWRGQHSSGAFF,TGTGCCTGGAGAGGACAACATTCAAGTGGGGCTTTCTTT
TRBJ2-5,TRBV4-2,TRBD1,-,CASSQEGQSETQYF,TGTGCCAGCAGCCAAGAGGGACAGTCTGAGACCCAGTACTTC
TRBJ1-5,TRBV5-6,-,once,CASSSGVGNQPQHF,TGTGCCAGCAGCTCAGGGGTTGGCAATCAGCCCCAGCATTTT
TRBJ1-4,TRBV28,-,few,CASSLPQGLGEKLFF,TGTGCCAGCAGTTTACCCCAGGGGCTGGGGGAAAAACTGTTTTTT
TRBJ1-1,TRBV30,TRBD1,few,CAIRGDRALEAFF,TGTGCGATCAGAGGGGACAGGGCCTTAGAAGCTTTCTTT
TRBJ2-1,TRBV29-1,-,-,CSANLGDPYNEQFF,TGCAGCGCCAATTTAGGGGATCCCTACAATGAGCAGTTCTTC
TRBJ2-2,TRBV30,TRBD2,-,CAWSLSPTSDHTGELFF,TGTGCCTGGAGTCTTTCCCCTACTAGCGACCACACCGGGGAGCTGTTTTTT
TRBJ2-3,TRBV29-1,-,few,CSLSRTDTQYF,TGCAGCCTTTCACGGACAGATACGCAGTATTTT
TRBJ2-7,TRBV5-4,TRBD2,-,CASSLAGGRSYEQYF,TGTGCCAGCAGCTTGGCGGGCGGGAGGAGCTACGAGCAGTACTTC
TRBJ1-5,TRBV28,-,-,CASSSLPDSHYQPQHF,TGTGCCAGCAGTTCTCTTCCGGACAGCCACTATCAGCCCCAGCATTTT
TRBJ1-1,TRBV2,TRBD1,-,CASSDLGQILAFF,TGTGCCAGCAGTGACTTGGGACAGATATTGGCTTTCTTT
TRBJ2-1,TRBV5-1,-,few,CASSTSSDLNEQFF,TGCGCCAGCAGTACGTCTAGCGACCTGAATGAGCAGTTCTTC
TRBJ2-1,TRBV4-1,TRBD2,few,CASSQLAAYNEQFF,TGCGCCAGCAGCCAGCTAGCGGCCTACAATGAGCAGTTCTTC
TRBJ2-5,TRBV18,-,few,CASSRSGDETQYF,TGTGCCAGCTCCCGATCAGGGGATGAGACCCAGTACTTC
TRBJ2-5,TRBV11-2,TRBD2,-,CASSPRGGGPAETQYF,TGTGCCAGCAGCCCCCGCGGGGGGGGGCCGGCGGAGACCCAGTACTTC
TRBJ1-5,TRBV19,-,-,CASRSTGRWDQPQHF,TGTGCCAGTAGATCCACAGGGCGGTGGGATCAGCCCCAGCATTTT
TRBJ2-4,TRBV25-1,TRBD2,few,CASSDGTSGIGRNIQYF,TGTGCCAGCAGTGACGGGACTAGCGGGATCGGAAGAAACATTCAGTACTTC
TRBJ2-3,TRBV29-1,TRBD1,few,CSGRDRGPGTQYF,TGCAGCGGCCGGGACAGGGGGCCCGGGACGCAGTATTTT
TRBJ2-7,TRBV2,TRBD1,-,CASDSEGQSTYEQYF,TGTGCCAGTGATAGCGAGGGACAGTCAACCTACGAGCAGTACTTC
TRBJ2-7,TRBV5-1,-,-,CASSLGQYEQYF,TGCGCCAGCAGCTTGGGACAGTACGAGCAGTACTTC
TRBJ2-7,TRBV5-1,TRBD2,-,CASTPAGSSYEQYF,TGCGCCAGCACCCCAGCGGGAAGCTCCTACGAGCAGTACTTC
TRBJ2-4,TRBV27,-,few,CASSQGWFGAKNIQYF,TGTGCCAGCAGCCAGGGATGGTTTGGGGCCAAAAACATTCAGTACTTC
TRBJ1-3,TRBV2,-,-,CASSEEVYSGNTIYF,TGTGCCAGCAGTGAGGAGGTGTACTCTGGAAACACCATATATTTT
TRBJ1-2,TRBV30,-,few,CAWSVHNYGYTF,TGTGCCTGGAGTGTACATAACTATGGCTACACCTTC
TRBJ2-5,TRBV5-1,-,few,CASSRNGQRQETQYF,TGCGCCAGCAGCAGAAATGGCCAGCGACAAGAGACCCAGTACTTC
TRBJ2-7,TRBV15,-,-,CATSRDQVSYEQYF,TGTGCCACCAGCAGAGATCAGGTTTCCTACGAGCAGTACTTC
TRBJ2-7,TRBV28,-,-,CASSFGDHEQYF,TGTGCCAGCAGCTTCGGGGATCACGAGCAGTACTTC
TRBJ2-1,TRBV9,-,-,CASSVGVSSYNEQFF,TGTGCCAGCAGCGTAGGCGTTAGCTCCTACAATGAGCAGTTCTTC
TRBJ2-7,TRBV10-3,TRBD2,few,CAISEGRVYEQYF,TGTGCCATCAGTGAGGGGAGGGTCTACGAGCAGTACTTC
TRBJ2-7,TRBV19,-,few,CATTDRSSYEQYF,TGTGCCACCACGGACAGATCGTCCTACGAGCAGTACTTC
TRBJ2-5,TRBV18,TRBD2,-,CASSPALAGETQYF,TGTGCCAGCTCGCCTGCCCTAGCGGGGGAGACCCAGTACTTC